A single sample is the source of the 27 T cell receptor beta chains below, sequenced in a study of T-cell reconstitution after alpha-beta-depleted transplantation in children. Unique molecular identifiers were incorporated when the TCRbeta library was constructed. MiXCR was run by TCRdb on the PCR reads, yielding one entry per CDR3 protein. The repertoire includes 280,000 or so distinct CDR3 sequences, 11% of them detected once, and 23% sits in the top ten. Source: peripheral blood, taken 180 days after TCRalphabeta/CD19-depleted stem cell transplant. The receptor source for this set is a male patient between 2 and 15 years old who had a stem cell transplant for chronic granulomatous disease, so the T cells may come from the graft donor.

In its sample, this clonotype was seen many times. V and J are TRBV28 and TRBJ2-7; TRBD1 matches 7 bases. CDR1 is MDHEN and CDR2 is SYDVKM in the germline V gene. J gave up 2 bases and V 7 bases, and 2 bases lay outside the gene matches. The CDR3 is 12 amino acids. The CDR3 nucleotides read TGTGCCAGCACCCAGGGGGCCTACGAGCAGTACTTC. Amino acids: CASTQGAYEQYF. Combining the CDR3 with reference TRBV28 and TRBJ2-7 gives the whole variable domain DVKVTQSSRYLVKRTGEKVFLECVQDMDHENMFWYRQDPGLGLRLIYFSYDVKMKEKGDIPEGYSVSREKKERFSLILESASTNQTSMYLCASTQGAYEQYFGPGTRLTVT.

In its sample, this clonotype was seen many times. This chain uses TRBV19 with TRBJ2-3; 11 positions match TRBD2. CDR3 length equals 14 residues. V trimming: 7 bases; J trimming: 2 bases; junction bases outside the gene matches: 2. CDR1 and CDR2 from the germline V gene are LNHDA and SQIVND (reference sequence). The CDR3 coding sequence is TGTGCCAGTAAGACTAGCGGGAACACAGATACGCAGTATTTT. Its translation: CASKTSGNTDTQYF.

This clonotype was detected many times. The J gene is TRBJ2-1, the V gene TRBV20-1, with D perhaps being TRBD1 or TRBD2 (7 bases each). CDR1 and CDR2 from the germline V gene are DFQATT and SNEGSKA (reference sequence). This CDR3 has 13 amino acids. Trimming stripped 6 bases from V and 8 bases from J, with 17 bases between. CDR3 nucleotide sequence: TGCAGTGCAGCTGGGAGGGGGCAACATGAGCAGTTCTTC. It translates to CSAAGRGQHEQFF.

This clonotype was found many times. The rearrangement joins TRBV18 to TRBJ2-3; possible D gene TRBD1, 6 bases. Trimming stripped 6 bases from V and 5 bases from J, with 12 bases between. Germline V lookup: CDR1 KGHSH, CDR2 LQKENI. CDR3 size: 13 residues. Here the CDR3 reads CASSTGFRDTQYF. For the CDR3, the DNA is TGTGCCAGCTCTACAGGGTTCAGAGATACGCAGTATTTT.

This clonotype was observed at least ten times. The V gene is TRBV6-2 or TRBV6-3, the J gene TRBJ1-1, with 7 nucleotides matching TRBD1. CDR1 and CDR2 from the germline V gene are MNHEY and SVGEGT. V dropped 4 bases and J dropped 6; count of bases not matched to a gene: 17. This CDR3 is built from 17 residues. DNA for the CDR3: TGTGCCAGCAGTTCCTTCAGACAGGGCCTCATAACGCCTGAAGCTTTCTTT. As protein: CASSSFRQGLITPEAFF.

This clonotype was seen many times. The J gene is TRBJ1-1, the V gene TRBV12-3 or TRBV12-4; 12 bases line up with TRBD1. This CDR3 has 15 amino acids. J was trimmed by 6 bases and V by 5 bases; bases with no gene match: 7. CDR3 DNA sequence: TGTGCCAGCAGTCCGGGACAGGGGGCGCCGGCTGAAGCTTTCTTT. Translated, it gives CASSPGQGAPAEAFF.

The sample holds many counts of this clonotype. This chain uses TRBV20-1 with TRBJ1-5, with a possible D match to TRBD1 (6 bases). V was cut by 1 base and J by 4 bases, with 8 bases left in between. CDR3 size: 13 residues. Germline-derived CDR1 and CDR2 are DFQATT and SNEGSKA (reference sequence). CDR3 in amino acids: CSARVTGNQPQHF. CDR3 coding DNA: TGCAGTGCTAGAGTAACAGGGAATCAGCCCCAGCATTTT.

The chain has TRBV15 and TRBJ2-3, with D hard to call. Trimming removed 5 bases from V and 2 bases from J, with 5 bases in between. There are 12 residues in the CDR3. The V gene's germline CDR1 is LNHNV and CDR2 YYDKDF (reference sequence). CDR3: CATSRNTDTQYF. The CDR3, as DNA: TGTGCCACCAGCCGCAACACAGATACGCAGTATTTT. Drawing the rest from reference TRBV15 and TRBJ2-3, the complete variable domain is DAMVIQNPRYQVTQFGKPVTLSCSQTLNHNVMYWYQQKSSQAPKLLFHYYDKDFNNEADTPDNFQSRRPNTSFCFLDIRSPGLGDTAMYLCATSRNTDTQYFGPGTRLTVL.

This rearrangement joins TRBV5-1 to TRBJ2-7, with 8 bases aligning to TRBD1. Per germline, CDR1 SGHRS and CDR2 YFSETQ. This CDR3 has 15 residues. The V segment lost 3 bases and the J segment 2 bases; nucleotides outside the gene matches: 7. As DNA, the CDR3 is TGCGCCAGCAGCTCCGGGACAGGATCTACCTACGAGCAGTACTTC. Its protein product is CASSSGTGSTYEQYF. Looking up the rest from reference TRBV5-1 and TRBJ2-7 gives the full variable domain: KAGVTQTPRYLIKTRGQQVTLSCSPISGHRSVSWYQQTPGQGLQFLFEYFSETQRNKGNFPGRFSGRQFSNSRSEMNVSTLELGDSALYLCASSSGTGSTYEQYFGPGTRLTVT.

This clonotype was observed at least ten times. The genes are TRBV10-2 and TRBJ2-7, with TRBD1 as a possible D gene (5 bases). From germline, CDR1 is WSHSY and CDR2 SAAADI. This CDR3 spans 12 amino acids. Between the trimmed V and J ends, which lost 7 bases and 4 bases, there was a span of 11 bases. The CDR3 loop is CASMGGAYEQYF. The CDR3 DNA reads TGCGCCAGCATGGGTGGGGCATACGAGCAGTACTTC.

This clonotype was seen repeatedly, ten times or more. This chain links TRBV20-1 with TRBJ2-1, with 11 positions matching TRBD2. V was clipped by 3 bases and J by 9 bases; unmatched bases: 10. Germline V gene sequence: CDR1 DFQATT, CDR2 SNEGSKA (reference sequence). The CDR3 contains 15 residues. In nucleotides, the CDR3 is TGCAGTGCTAGTGATACTAGCGGGAGATGGGGTGAGCAGTTCTTC. Translated: CSASDTSGRWGEQFF.

This clonotype was detected a few times. The V gene is TRBV11-1, the J gene TRBJ1-6; D call uncertain. Looked up from germline, CDR1 is SGHAT and CDR2 is FQDESV (reference sequence). The CDR3 totals 18 residues. V was clipped by 5 bases and J by 5 bases, with 22 bases between them. In nucleotides, the CDR3 is TGTGCCAGCAGCCAAATATCGCAGTACCGGGCTGATAATTCACCCCTCCACTTT. Translated: CASSQISQYRADNSPLHF.

Ten or more counts support this clonotype. The chain links TRBV5-1 to TRBJ1-1, with TRBD1 identical over 7 bases. There are 16 residues in the CDR3. Germline assignment: CDR1 SGHRS and CDR2 YFSETQ. J lost 0 bases, V lost 1 base, and 6 bases had no gene match. The CDR3 reads CASSLYRQGLNTEAFF. For the CDR3, the DNA is TGCGCCAGCAGCTTGTACCGACAGGGCCTGAACACTGAAGCTTTCTTT. The variable domain in full, with the rest retrieved from reference TRBV5-1 and TRBJ1-1, is KAGVTQTPRYLIKTRGQQVTLSCSPISGHRSVSWYQQTPGQGLQFLFEYFSETQRNKGNFPGRFSGRQFSNSRSEMNVSTLELGDSALYLCASSLYRQGLNTEAFFGQGTRLTVV.

In its sample, this clonotype was seen many times. The rearrangement links TRBV29-1 to TRBJ2-1; D is perhaps TRBD2 (6 bases). V was shortened by 4 bases and J by 7 bases, with 14 bases between the two germline ends. Germline CDR1 reads SQVTM; CDR2 reads ANQGSEA. The CDR3 runs 13 residues. CDR3 in DNA: TGCAGCGTTGGGTGGAGGGGCGGAAATGAGCAGTTCTTC. It translates to CSVGWRGGNEQFF.

The table lists this clonotype with a few counts. The chain couples TRBV19 to TRBJ1-4; no clear D. V was trimmed by 10 bases and J by 8 bases, leaving 23 bases between them. The CDR3 runs to 15 residues. Germline CDR1 reads LNHDA; CDR2 reads SQIVND (reference sequence). CDR3 loop: CATTGGPGPGEKLFF. DNA for the CDR3: TGTGCCACCACTGGAGGCCCAGGCCCCGGGGAAAAACTGTTTTTT.

This clonotype showed up many times. This rearrangement joins TRBV4-1 to TRBJ1-1; TRBD1 might be the D (6 bases). The CDR3 length is 12 residues. V lost 3 bases and J 8 bases, leaving 10 bases between the germline ends. The germline V gene has CDR1 MGHRA and CDR2 YSYEKL. The CDR3 bases are TGCGCCAGCAGCCAGGCCGGGACAGAAGCTTTCTTT. This codes for CASSQAGTEAFF.

This clonotype has ten or more counts. V usage is TRBV12-3 or TRBV12-4 and J usage is TRBJ2-5, with D maybe TRBD1 (6 bases). V lost 2 bases, J lost 9 bases, and 7 bases lay in between. The CDR3 covers 11 residues. CDR3 coding DNA: TGTGCCAGCAGTTTAAGGGGGTCCCAGTACTTC. This encodes CASSLRGSQYF.

V gene TRBV7-6 combines with J gene TRBJ2-7; D ambiguous. V was trimmed by 4 bases and J by 4 bases, leaving 11 bases between them. This CDR3 is built from 13 residues. CDR1 and CDR2 (germline): SGHVS, FNYEAQ. The CDR3 loop is CASSSSPAYEQYF. In DNA form, the CDR3 reads TGTGCCAGCAGCTCGTCCCCTGCTTACGAGCAGTACTTC.

This clonotype occurred many times. The chain has TRBV5-1 and TRBJ2-7; D is uncertain. V was shortened by 4 bases and J by 2 bases, with 16 bases between the two germline ends. Per germline, CDR1 SGHRS and CDR2 YFSETQ. This CDR3 is 15 amino acids long. CDR3 DNA sequence: TGCGCCAGCAGCAGGACGTCAGGCCTTCCCTACGAGCAGTACTTC. As protein: CASSRTSGLPYEQYF. Full variable domain (outside the CDR3, taken from reference TRBV5-1 and TRBJ2-7): KAGVTQTPRYLIKTRGQQVTLSCSPISGHRSVSWYQQTPGQGLQFLFEYFSETQRNKGNFPGRFSGRQFSNSRSEMNVSTLELGDSALYLCASSRTSGLPYEQYFGPGTRLTVT.

This clonotype has ten or more counts. The V and J genes are TRBV5-1 and TRBJ2-6, with no clear D. The germline gives CDR1 SGHRS, CDR2 YFSETQ. V was pared by 0 bases and J by 0 bases, with 4 bases between. The CDR3 spans 15 residues. The CDR3 region is CASSLGFSGANVLTF. The CDR3 DNA reads TGCGCCAGCAGCTTGGGTTTCTCTGGGGCCAACGTCCTGACTTTC.

This clonotype was counted at least ten times. Written as DNA, the CDR3 is TGCAGCGTTGACCGGCAGAAAGAGGCAATCTACAATGAGCAGTTCTTC. Amino acid sequence: CSVDRQKEAIYNEQFF. J is TRBJ2-1 and V is TRBV29-1; D is uncertain. V was trimmed by 3 bases and J by 3 bases, leaving 18 bases between them. This CDR3 is built from 16 residues. Germline CDR1 and CDR2: SQVTM and ANQGSEA.

This clonotype came up many times. One end of the junction fails to match germline, which may point to a read error. The genes are TRBV5-5 and TRBJ2-3; tentatively, D is TRBD2 (5 bases). This CDR3 region has 14 residues. Germline CDR1 is SGHKS and CDR2 is YYEKEE (reference sequence). Here the CDR3 DNA reads TGTGCCAGCAGTTTGGTGGGGAGTACAGATACGCAGTATTTT. Translation: CASSLVGSTDTQYF.

This clonotype showed up many times. The V and J genes are TRBV6-2 or TRBV6-3 and TRBJ2-7, with D maybe TRBD2 (6 bases). The CDR3 consists of 11 residues. CDR1 and CDR2 from the germline V gene are MNHEY and SVGEGT. Trimming removed 6 bases at V and 11 bases at J, with 14 bases between. CDR3 protein: CASSGFSGEYF. CDR3 bases: TGTGCCAGCAGCGGCTTCTCGGGGGAGTACTTC.

This clonotype has a count of ten or more. The rearrangement joins TRBV7-3 to TRBJ2-5; possibly TRBD1 or TRBD2 for D (6 bases each). Germline values: CDR1 SGHTA, CDR2 FQGTGA. The CDR3 spans 15 residues. Trimming cost V 2 bases and J 5 bases, with 15 bases left between them. The CDR3 coding sequence is TGTGCCAGCAGCTTAGAGGGGGGACGGATGGAGACCCAGTACTTC. Its protein product is CASSLEGGRMETQYF. The variable domain in full, with the rest retrieved from reference TRBV7-3 and TRBJ2-5, is GAGVSQTPSNKVTEKGKYVELRCDPISGHTALYWYRQSLGQGPEFLIYFQGTGAADDSGLPNDRFFAVRPEGSVSTLKIQRTERGDSAVYLCASSLEGGRMETQYFGPGTRLLVL.

This clonotype was found many times. The V call is TRBV10-3, the J call TRBJ2-2; D is ambiguous. Looked up from germline, CDR1 is ENHRY and CDR2 is SYGVKD. This CDR3 has 16 residues. Trimming took off 0 bases at V and 5 bases at J, with 13 bases between the two ends. The CDR3 nucleotides are TGTGCCATCAGTGAGTCGTGGGTGGAGAGGACCGGGGAGCTGTTTTTT. Its translation: CAISESWVERTGELFF.

This clonotype was seen many times. The chain joins TRBV12-3 or TRBV12-4 to TRBJ1-4, with TRBD1 as a possible D gene (5 bases). The CDR3 runs to 11 residues. V dropped 4 bases and J dropped 11 bases, with 8 bases sitting between them. CDR3 coding DNA: TGTGCCAGCAGTTCCCGGGGGAAACTGTTTTTT. Amino acid sequence: CASSSRGKLFF.

The table lists this clonotype with many counts. The chain recombines TRBV28 with TRBJ1-2, with D possibly matching TRBD1 (5 bases). Between the trimmed V and J ends, which lost 2 bases and 6 bases, there was a span of 13 bases. CDR1 is MDHEN and CDR2 is SYDVKM in the germline V gene. The CDR3 length is 14 residues. The CDR3 nucleotides are TGTGCCAGCAGTTTAATTTCTCAGGGTAATGGCTACACCTTC. It yields the protein CASSLISQGNGYTF.